The present entry profiles one T cell receptor (beta chain) with its context. No cognate antigen has been identified for it. No base qualities exist here, and no much larger clone lies one base off it. The CDR3 covers 15 residues, taking in both the cysteine and the phenylalanine. Of the read, only the CDR3 DNA is kept; its 45 bases are in frame from base 1. According to the germline V gene (reference sequence), CDR1 reads SGHKS and CDR2 reads YYEKEE. Trimming takes 4 bases off V and 9 bases off J; junction bases not matched to a gene: 8. The donors were roughly 40 Caucasian individuals from Russia, aged roughly 6 to 100 years, who were systemically healthy. Each donor gave ten milliliters of peripheral blood, collected into EDTA-treated Vacutainer tubes. Ficoll-Paque density-gradient centrifugation was used to isolate PBMCs, with at least 6 million per sample. Trizol reagent was used to extract total RNA from the PBMCs, yielding at least 5 micrograms per sample. Naive CD45RAhigh/CD27high T cell percentages were measured by flow cytometry on a PBMC aliquot from every donor.

The sample is drawn from a study of blood T cells in healthy people across ages (dated by TCRdb to the mid-2010s). Broadly, across the study: In model experiments, template switching captured roughly one uniquely barcoded TCR beta cDNA molecule for every two T cells. Four age groups were formed from the donors: young (average roughly 16 years), middle-aged (around 41), aged (approximately 60) and long-lived (roughly 81). Age-related changes in TCR beta repertoire diversity were measured in the study by deep sequencing normalized with unique cDNA molecular identifiers. The study analyzed two additional independent replicas of 1 million unique cDNA reads from the same blood draw for two donors, one aged 18 to 30 and one aged 80 or older. Donors of different ages were randomly distributed across sequencing lanes to avoid experimental bias. General conclusions and limits of the study: Estimates of total diversity from one million sequenced T cells were regarded as lower bounds and underestimates. Because profiling used bulk unsorted PBMCs, naive and antigen-experienced compartments could not be compared conclusively. Observed TCR beta diversity correlated strongly with the percentage of naive T cells measured by flow cytometry. Observed TCR beta diversity per million T cells fell roughly linearly with age, and a significant reduction was already apparent by age around 36. Compared with the aged group, the long-lived group had more naive CD4+ T cells, fewer expanded clones and increased TCR diversity, suggesting age selection. The CMV infection status of donors was not known, potentially confounding age-related changes in expanded clonotypes.

Preparation of the library involved 5' RACE. A second about 7 to 12 cycle PCR used a sample-barcoded 5' primer and a J-beta primer mix. A template-switch 5' adaptor carrying 12 random nucleotides introduced a unique molecular identifier onto each TCR beta cDNA molecule. Each sample yielded at least 2.5 million CDR3-containing paired-end reads. The Mint cDNA synthesis kit, primed by a TRBC-specific oligonucleotide, was used to synthesize first-strand cDNA from all RNA. Following uracil-DNA glycosylase treatment, all cDNA underwent a first 18-cycle PCR with the universal primers M1SS and BC2_uni_R. The paper's processing steps were these. Each sample was normalized by randomly selecting 1 million high-quality reads, each carrying a distinct molecular identifier. Reads sharing molecular identifiers were discarded rather than binned into consensus sequences. CDR3 identification, clonotype clustering and error correction used MiTCR with a Q25 quality threshold and the strictest error-elimination algorithm. A nonparametric unseen species model with Euler transformation was used to estimate a lower bound on total TCR beta diversity. TCRdb handled the public reads itself, with Q25 trimming in fastp and clone calling in MiXCR, and kept productive beta chains. Each entry merges the rows of one CDR3 protein and shows their most common DNA and genes. These V and J calls rely on TCRdb rather than the paper's analysis. The sample table lists 1,800,000 or so distinct CDR3 sequences, more than 35% of them with a count of one. 20% to 25% of the sample belongs to the ten largest clones.

The receptor chain draws on TRBV5-5 and TRBJ2-1, with TRBD2 matching 12 junction bases. The receptor was isolated from a human donor in good health. Material: blood. The DNA sequence is given as TGTGCCAGCAGCAAGCTAGCGGGGGGGCTCGGTGAGCAGTTCTTC. Its protein is CASSKLAGGLGEQFF.